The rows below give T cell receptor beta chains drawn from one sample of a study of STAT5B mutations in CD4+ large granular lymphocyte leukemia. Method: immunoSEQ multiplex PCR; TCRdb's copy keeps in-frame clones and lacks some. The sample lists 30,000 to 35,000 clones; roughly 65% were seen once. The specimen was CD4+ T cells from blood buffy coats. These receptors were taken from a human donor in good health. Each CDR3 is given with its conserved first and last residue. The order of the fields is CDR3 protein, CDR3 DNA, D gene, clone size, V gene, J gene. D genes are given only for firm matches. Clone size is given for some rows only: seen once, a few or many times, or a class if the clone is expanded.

CDR3aa: CASKNRARMSNQPQHF; CDR3nt: TGTGCCAGCAAGAATCGGGCAAGGATGAGCAATCAGCCCCAGCATTTT; d_gene: -; abundance: -; v_gene: TRBV9; j_gene: TRBJ1-5
CDR3aa: CATSRAQGAYNYGYTF; CDR3nt: TGTGCCACCAGCAGGGCCCAGGGGGCTTATAACTATGGCTACACCTTC; d_gene: TRBD1; abundance: -; v_gene: TRBV15; j_gene: TRBJ1-2
CDR3aa: CASSPRGGLGEQYF; CDR3nt: TGTGCCAGCTCACCCCGCGGGGGCCTGGGCGAGCAGTACTTC; d_gene: -; abundance: -; v_gene: TRBV18; j_gene: TRBJ2-7
CDR3aa: CASSADSTMNTEAFF; CDR3nt: TGTGCCAGCAGCGCAGACAGTACGATGAACACTGAAGCTTTCTTT; d_gene: -; abundance: -; v_gene: TRBV7-6; j_gene: TRBJ1-1
CDR3aa: CASSFREGSTEAFF; CDR3nt: TGTGCCAGCAGTTTTCGGGAGGGGAGCACTGAAGCTTTCTTT; d_gene: -; abundance: -; v_gene: TRBV27; j_gene: TRBJ1-1
CDR3aa: CASAPQSSNTEAFF; CDR3nt: TGTGCCAGCGCTCCCCAGAGCTCGAACACTGAAGCTTTCTTT; d_gene: -; abundance: -; v_gene: TRBV7-9; j_gene: TRBJ1-1
CDR3aa: CASGPGTGPNQPQHF; CDR3nt: TGTGCTAGTGGTCCGGGGACAGGTCCGAATCAGCCCCAGCATTTT; d_gene: TRBD1; abundance: few; v_gene: TRBV12-5; j_gene: TRBJ1-5
CDR3aa: CAKDRGIGYTF; CDR3nt: TGTGCCAAGGACAGGGGAATTGGCTACACCTTC; d_gene: TRBD1; abundance: -; v_gene: TRBV2; j_gene: TRBJ1-2
CDR3aa: CASSRPGGTQETQYF; CDR3nt: TGTGCCAGCAGCCGACCGGGGGGGACTCAAGAGACCCAGTACTTC; d_gene: TRBD2; abundance: -; v_gene: TRBV5-4; j_gene: TRBJ2-5
CDR3aa: CASSSQGTYEQYF; CDR3nt: TGTGCCAGCAGTTCACAGGGTACCTACGAGCAGTACTTC; d_gene: -; abundance: -; v_gene: TRBV27; j_gene: TRBJ2-7
CDR3aa: CASSPRGINTEAFF; CDR3nt: TGTGCCAGTAGTCCTCGGGGGATCAACACTGAAGCTTTCTTT; d_gene: -; abundance: -; v_gene: TRBV19; j_gene: TRBJ1-1
CDR3aa: CASQTRTGGDYGYTF; CDR3nt: TGTGCCAGCCAAACCAGGACAGGGGGGGACTATGGCTACACCTTC; d_gene: TRBD1; abundance: -; v_gene: TRBV7-2; j_gene: TRBJ1-2
CDR3aa: CASSLGGSNYGYTF; CDR3nt: TGTGCCAGCAGCTTAGGAGGGTCTAACTATGGCTACACCTTC; d_gene: -; abundance: -; v_gene: TRBV7-2; j_gene: TRBJ1-2
CDR3aa: CASSSTGGYEQYF; CDR3nt: TGTGCCAGCAGTTCGACAGGGGGCTACGAGCAGTACTTC; d_gene: TRBD1; abundance: -; v_gene: TRBV7-2; j_gene: TRBJ2-7
CDR3aa: CASSPRGTGGSVYLEAFF; CDR3nt: TGCGCCAGCAGCCCCCGAGGGACAGGGGGCTCCGTTTATCTAGAGGCTTTCTTT; d_gene: TRBD1; abundance: -; v_gene: TRBV5-1; j_gene: TRBJ1-1
CDR3aa: CASSLSVMNTEAFF; CDR3nt: TGCGCCAGCAGCTTGTCGGTGATGAACACTGAAGCTTTCTTT; d_gene: -; abundance: few; v_gene: TRBV5-1; j_gene: TRBJ1-1
CDR3aa: CASSQAENTEAFF; CDR3nt: TGTGCCAGCAGCCAAGCGGAGAACACTGAAGCTTTCTTT; d_gene: -; abundance: medium-sized; v_gene: TRBV14; j_gene: TRBJ1-1
CDR3aa: CASSSGHYPYGYTF; CDR3nt: TGCGCCAGCAGCTCGGGACATTACCCTTATGGCTACACCTTC; d_gene: -; abundance: -; v_gene: TRBV5-1; j_gene: TRBJ1-2
CDR3aa: CASSGRTGQTYEQYF; CDR3nt: TGTGCCAGCAGTGGCCGGACAGGGCAAACCTACGAGCAGTACTTC; d_gene: TRBD1; abundance: -; v_gene: TRBV25-1; j_gene: TRBJ2-7
CDR3aa: CASRKTRSTGELFF; CDR3nt: TGTGCCAGCAGGAAGACTCGTTCCACCGGGGAGCTGTTTTTT; d_gene: -; abundance: -; v_gene: TRBV27; j_gene: TRBJ2-2
CDR3aa: CATNEGQKNEQYF; CDR3nt: TGTGCCACGAACGAGGGACAAAAAAACGAGCAGTACTTC; d_gene: -; abundance: -; v_gene: TRBV28; j_gene: TRBJ2-7
CDR3aa: CASRVGDPQPQHF; CDR3nt: TGTGCCAGCAGGGTGGGGGACCCTCAGCCCCAGCATTTT; d_gene: -; abundance: -; v_gene: TRBV6-1; j_gene: TRBJ1-5
CDR3aa: CASSLRLAGINEQFF; CDR3nt: TGCGCCAGCAGCTTGAGACTAGCGGGGATTAATGAGCAGTTCTTC; d_gene: TRBD2; abundance: -; v_gene: TRBV5-1; j_gene: TRBJ2-1
CDR3aa: CASSIGGQSSYNEQFF; CDR3nt: TGTGCCAGTAGTATAGGGGGACAAAGCTCCTACAATGAGCAGTTCTTC; d_gene: -; abundance: -; v_gene: TRBV19; j_gene: TRBJ2-1
CDR3aa: CASSFGGETQYF; CDR3nt: TGTGCCAGCAGTTTCGGAGGGGAGACCCAGTACTTC; d_gene: -; abundance: few; v_gene: TRBV27; j_gene: TRBJ2-5
CDR3aa: CASPPPDKGNTGELFF; CDR3nt: TGTGCCAGCCCTCCCCCAGACAAGGGGAACACCGGGGAGCTGTTTTTT; d_gene: -; abundance: -; v_gene: TRBV18; j_gene: TRBJ2-2
CDR3aa: CASRLKGQSDTEAFF; CDR3nt: TGTGCCAGCAGGCTGAAGGGACAGTCGGACACTGAAGCTTTCTTT; d_gene: TRBD1; abundance: few; v_gene: TRBV6-1; j_gene: TRBJ1-1
CDR3aa: CASSLDRAPNTGELFF; CDR3nt: TGTGCCAGCAGCCTGGACAGGGCGCCGAACACCGGGGAGCTGTTTTTT; d_gene: TRBD1; abundance: -; v_gene: TRBV5-6; j_gene: TRBJ2-2
CDR3aa: CASSLARGMDTEAFF; CDR3nt: TGCGCCAGCAGCTTGGCCAGGGGCATGGACACTGAAGCTTTCTTT; d_gene: -; abundance: few; v_gene: TRBV5-1; j_gene: TRBJ1-1
CDR3aa: CASSEEPDRITEAFF; CDR3nt: TGTGCCAGCAGTGAAGAACCCGACAGGATCACTGAAGCTTTCTTT; d_gene: -; abundance: -; v_gene: TRBV6-1; j_gene: TRBJ1-1
CDR3aa: CASSPPGRGRRNTEAFF; CDR3nt: TGTGCCAGCAGCCCACCCGGGAGGGGGCGGAGGAACACTGAAGCTTTCTTT; d_gene: TRBD1; abundance: once; v_gene: TRBV7-2; j_gene: TRBJ1-1
CDR3aa: CASSLEDTQYF; CDR3nt: TGCGCCAGCAGCTTGGAAGATACGCAGTATTTT; d_gene: -; abundance: -; v_gene: TRBV5-1; j_gene: TRBJ2-3
CDR3aa: CASSWRTGGGPGELFF; CDR3nt: TGCGCCAGCAGCTGGAGGACAGGGGGAGGTCCCGGGGAGCTGTTTTTT; d_gene: TRBD1; abundance: few; v_gene: TRBV5-1; j_gene: TRBJ2-2
CDR3aa: CAISYGTGSDTQYF; CDR3nt: TGTGCCATCAGTTACGGGACAGGGTCAGATACGCAGTATTTT; d_gene: TRBD1; abundance: -; v_gene: TRBV10-3; j_gene: TRBJ2-3
CDR3aa: CASSIGGRSDLEKLFF; CDR3nt: TGTGCCAGTAGTATAGGCGGCCGGTCGGACCTCGAGAAACTGTTTTTT; d_gene: -; abundance: -; v_gene: TRBV19; j_gene: TRBJ1-4
CDR3aa: CASSSGSPAWNYGYTF; CDR3nt: TGTGCCAGCAGCTCCGGCAGCCCTGCATGGAACTATGGCTACACCTTC; d_gene: -; abundance: -; v_gene: TRBV7-8; j_gene: TRBJ1-2
CDR3aa: CASSSAGQGQEVHGYTF; CDR3nt: TGTGCCAGCAGCTCCGCGGGGCAGGGACAGGAGGTTCATGGCTACACCTTC; d_gene: TRBD1; abundance: -; v_gene: TRBV5-6; j_gene: TRBJ1-2
CDR3aa: CASSQVGLNTEAFF; CDR3nt: TGCGCCAGCAGCCAAGTCGGGTTGAACACTGAAGCTTTCTTT; d_gene: -; abundance: few; v_gene: TRBV4-1; j_gene: TRBJ1-1
CDR3aa: CASSVLGGLGPGTEAFF; CDR3nt: TGTGCCAGCAGCGTTTTGGGGGGGCTAGGCCCGGGCACTGAAGCTTTCTTT; d_gene: -; abundance: -; v_gene: TRBV9; j_gene: TRBJ1-1
CDR3aa: CASSPGTNRAIYF; CDR3nt: TGTGCCAGCAGCCCCGGGACCAACAGGGCCATATATTTT; d_gene: -; abundance: -; v_gene: TRBV7-2; j_gene: TRBJ1-3
CDR3aa: CASSSPQVSGFTGELFF; CDR3nt: TGTGCCAGCAGCTCCCCTCAGGTTTCAGGGTTTACCGGGGAGCTGTTTTTT; d_gene: -; abundance: -; v_gene: TRBV11-3; j_gene: TRBJ2-2
CDR3aa: CASSATENSNQPQHF; CDR3nt: TGCGCCAGCAGCGCTACAGAAAATAGCAATCAGCCCCAGCATTTT; d_gene: -; abundance: -; v_gene: TRBV4-1; j_gene: TRBJ1-5
CDR3aa: CASSARLTGRETQYF; CDR3nt: TGTGCCAGCAGCGCAAGGCTAACTGGGAGGGAGACCCAGTACTTC; d_gene: -; abundance: -; v_gene: TRBV11-2; j_gene: TRBJ2-5
CDR3aa: CASSLGDLLDEQYF; CDR3nt: TGTGCCAGCAGCCTGGGGGACTTACTCGACGAGCAGTACTTC; d_gene: -; abundance: -; v_gene: TRBV27; j_gene: TRBJ2-7
CDR3aa: CASSLAQSVTGELFF; CDR3nt: TGTGCCAGCAGCTTAGCCCAATCGGTCACCGGGGAGCTGTTTTTT; d_gene: -; abundance: -; v_gene: TRBV7-2; j_gene: TRBJ2-2